This T cell receptor beta chain appears in the sequencing data of a study of Tregs in tolerant kidney transplant recipients. Study-wide context: Related graft donors supplied nonmyeloablative bone marrow transplants, and mixed chimerism was transient.

Unstimulated Tregs (CD4+CD25+CD127-) and CD4+CD25- non-Tregs were sorted from PBMCs. Method: immunoSEQ multiplex PCR; TCRdb's copy keeps in-frame clones and lacks some. This table lists over 25,000 clones. The V gene lost 5 bases and the J gene lost 3 bases, with 14 bases spanning the gap. The CDR3 consists of 15 residues. Germline V CDR1 and CDR2: ENHRY, SYGVKD. Details on this clone: What it binds is unknown. Read sequence stops 3 residues before the CDR3 end, and the germline J gene provides the missing end.

General observations from the study: Donor-specific Treg expansion exceeded global Treg expansion in tolerant patients, suggesting antigen drive.

Sequenced material: CD8+ T cells from blood, taken before the transplant. The V gene is TRBV10-3, the J gene TRBJ2-1; TRBD1 is a possible D gene (6 bases). The receptor's source is a human donor who received a combined kidney and bone marrow transplant. CDR3: CAISSGTSSYNEQFF. The CDR3 DNA, read in part, is TGTGCCATCAGTTCCGGGACATCCAGCTACAATGAG.